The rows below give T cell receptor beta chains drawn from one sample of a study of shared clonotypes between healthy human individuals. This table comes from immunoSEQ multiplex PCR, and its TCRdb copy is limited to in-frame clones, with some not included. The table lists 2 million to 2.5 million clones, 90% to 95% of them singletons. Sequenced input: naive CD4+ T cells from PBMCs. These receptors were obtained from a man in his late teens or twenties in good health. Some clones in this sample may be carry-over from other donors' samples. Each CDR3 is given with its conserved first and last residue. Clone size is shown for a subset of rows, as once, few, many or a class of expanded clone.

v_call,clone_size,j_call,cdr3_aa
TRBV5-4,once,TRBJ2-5,CASSHGQGPKNQETQYF
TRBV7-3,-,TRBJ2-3,CASSSDPADTQYF
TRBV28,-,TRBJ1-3,CASSFSGVRISGNTIYF
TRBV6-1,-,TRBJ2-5,CASSELTAQETQYF
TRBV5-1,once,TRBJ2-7,CASSLEPMNNYEQYF
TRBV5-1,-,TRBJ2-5,CASSLEGGETQYF
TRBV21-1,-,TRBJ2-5,CASRLTDWGKQLIQETQYF
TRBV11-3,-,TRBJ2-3,CASSLGVSGRRSF
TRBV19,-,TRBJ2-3,CASSSTGAADTQYF
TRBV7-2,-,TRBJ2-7,CASRASGSTYEQYF
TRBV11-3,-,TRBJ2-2,CASSSGSGRAPGELFF
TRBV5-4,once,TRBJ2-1,CASSHSALLYNEQFF
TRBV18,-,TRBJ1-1,CASSSSGDTEAFF
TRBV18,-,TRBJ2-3,CATMGRAADTQYF
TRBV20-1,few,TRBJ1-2,CSARDNYGYTF
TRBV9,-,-,CASSVGAESYEQYF
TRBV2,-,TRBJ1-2,CASSPAGEGYTF
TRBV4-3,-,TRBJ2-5,CASSQDLSRRETQYF
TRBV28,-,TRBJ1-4,CASSSGQMVEKLFF
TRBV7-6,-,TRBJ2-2,CASSSGQTNTGELFF
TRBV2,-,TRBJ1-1,CASRREEGTEAFF
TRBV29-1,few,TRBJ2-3,CSVSLGTDTQYF
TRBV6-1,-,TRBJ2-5,CASSEAGVARETQYF
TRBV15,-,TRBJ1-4,CATSRDTFGQGVLSSLFF
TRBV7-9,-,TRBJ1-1,CASSVGQRPEAFF
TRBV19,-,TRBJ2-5,CASRLRGRQETQYF
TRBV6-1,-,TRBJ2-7,CASLGRPYEQYF
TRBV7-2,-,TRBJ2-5,CASSLGLDQTQYF
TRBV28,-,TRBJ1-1,CVTARTEAFF
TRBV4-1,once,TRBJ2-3,CASSQAADTQYF
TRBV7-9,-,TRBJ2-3,CASTLGGSDTQYF
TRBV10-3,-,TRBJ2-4,CAISESLEQTAQYF
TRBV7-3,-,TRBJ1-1,CASSLGPLGMNTEAFF
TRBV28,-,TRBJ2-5,CASSLWSSGSGETQYF
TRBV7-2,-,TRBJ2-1,CASSWWGTSGNNEQFF
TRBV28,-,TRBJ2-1,CASSPTPRYSYNEQFF
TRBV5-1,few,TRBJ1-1,CASRQIAWTPEAFF
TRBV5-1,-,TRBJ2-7,CASSLAGFHYEQYF
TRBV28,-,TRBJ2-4,CASSFGTVGKNIQYF
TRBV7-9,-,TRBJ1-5,CASSLGGGPGQPQHF
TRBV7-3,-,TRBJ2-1,CASSSSSGSYNEQFF
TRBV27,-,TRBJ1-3,CASSQDRAGNTIYF
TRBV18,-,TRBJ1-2,CASSSGREYGYTF
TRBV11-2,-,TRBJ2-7,CASSHTGEQYF
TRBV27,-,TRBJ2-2,CATTPWGQGNTGELFF
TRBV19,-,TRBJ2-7,CASSNTGTPGSEQYF
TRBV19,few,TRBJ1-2,CASSIGARDGYTF
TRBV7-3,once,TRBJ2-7,CASSLLPGWGEQYF
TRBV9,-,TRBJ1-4,CASSLGTPTNEKLFF
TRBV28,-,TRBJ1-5,CASRWTGGSQPQHF
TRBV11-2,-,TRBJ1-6,CALYSPLHF
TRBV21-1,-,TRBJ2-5,CASSGRTRDRVQETQYF
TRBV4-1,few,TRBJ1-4,CASSLQYTEKLFF
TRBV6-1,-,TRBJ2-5,CASRIGETQYF
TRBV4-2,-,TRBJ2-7,CASSQDVAGTSYEQYF
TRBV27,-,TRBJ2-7,CASSGWGAGYEQYF
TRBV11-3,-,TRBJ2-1,CASSFGGGYNEQFF
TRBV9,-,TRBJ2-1,CASSVGPMYEQFF
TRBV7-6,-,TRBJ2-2,CASSRDRVRTGELFF